This is a list of T cell receptor beta chains from one sample in a study of OX40 agonist ivuxolimab in advanced cancers. Data came from immunoSEQ multiplex PCR; TCRdb stores just in-frame clones and leaves some out. Here the sample spans tens of thousands of clones, 78% being singletons. Sequencing was performed on CD4+ or CD8+ T cells sorted from blood, taken in a trial of the OX40 agonist ivuxolimab. All receptors come from an adult with an advanced solid tumor such as melanoma, head and neck, liver or kidney cancer. CDR3s include the opening cysteine and the closing phenylalanine or tryptophan. Fields, in order: D gene, V gene, clone size, J gene, CDR3 DNA, CDR3 protein. A D gene is named only where the DNA matches it firmly. The size of a clone is reported for some rows only, either as once, few or many, or as a class for expanded clones.

d_gene: TRBD2
v_gene: TRBV28
abundance: -
j_gene: TRBJ2-7
CDR3nt: TGTGCCAGCAGTTTGGGTAGCGGGATCCACGAGCAGTACTTC
CDR3aa: CASSLGSGIHEQYF

d_gene: -
v_gene: TRBV2
abundance: once
j_gene: TRBJ1-3
CDR3nt: TGTGCCAGCAGTGTAGACGGACACACCATATATTTT
CDR3aa: CASSVDGHTIYF

d_gene: -
v_gene: TRBV6-6
abundance: few
j_gene: TRBJ1-4
CDR3nt: TGTGCCAGCAGTTACTCGAAGCAGGTTAATGAAAAACTGTTTTTT
CDR3aa: CASSYSKQVNEKLFF

d_gene: -
v_gene: TRBV9
abundance: -
j_gene: TRBJ2-2
CDR3nt: TGTGCCAGCAGCCGCACCGCGGCGGACGGGGAGCTGTTTTTT
CDR3aa: CASSRTAADGELFF

d_gene: TRBD1
v_gene: TRBV11-2
abundance: -
j_gene: TRBJ2-7
CDR3nt: TGTGCCAGCAGTCCTGGACAGGGGGCTTCCTACGAGCAGTACTTC
CDR3aa: CASSPGQGASYEQYF

d_gene: -
v_gene: TRBV11-2
abundance: -
j_gene: TRBJ2-3
CDR3nt: TGTGCCAGCAGCTTGGGGAGGACTAGCACAGATACGCAGTATTTT
CDR3aa: CASSLGRTSTDTQYF

d_gene: -
v_gene: TRBV7-2
abundance: once
j_gene: TRBJ2-1
CDR3nt: TGTGCCAGCAGCTTAATGGGAGGTAGCCTGCGGTCATCAAATGAGCAGTTCTTC
CDR3aa: CASSLMGGSLRSSNEQFF

d_gene: -
v_gene: TRBV11-2
abundance: -
j_gene: TRBJ2-7
CDR3nt: TGTGCCAGCAGCTTACTAGGGGGGACCTACGAGCAGTACTTC
CDR3aa: CASSLLGGTYEQYF

d_gene: TRBD1
v_gene: TRBV4-3
abundance: once
j_gene: TRBJ1-1
CDR3nt: TGCGCCAGCAGCCAAGGAGGGGACAGGGAAGCTTTCTTT
CDR3aa: CASSQGGDREAFF

d_gene: -
v_gene: TRBV7-2
abundance: once
j_gene: TRBJ1-1
CDR3nt: TGTGCCAGCAGCCCTAGTGGGGGGCGGAACACTGAAGCTTTCTTT
CDR3aa: CASSPSGGRNTEAFF

d_gene: -
v_gene: TRBV4-2
abundance: -
j_gene: TRBJ1-1
CDR3nt: TGTGCCAGCAGCCGAGGGGGGGGAACTGAAGCTTTCTTT
CDR3aa: CASSRGGGTEAFF

d_gene: TRBD1
v_gene: TRBV7-9
abundance: -
j_gene: TRBJ1-2
CDR3nt: TGTGCCAGCAGCTTAGAAAGACAGGGGGGCTATGGCTACACCTTC
CDR3aa: CASSLERQGGYGYTF

d_gene: TRBD1
v_gene: TRBV2
abundance: -
j_gene: TRBJ1-1
CDR3nt: TGTGCCAGCAATCCTGACAGGGAGGGCACTGAAGCTTTCTTT
CDR3aa: CASNPDREGTEAFF

d_gene: -
v_gene: TRBV4-1
abundance: once
j_gene: TRBJ1-1
CDR3nt: TGCGCCAGCAGCCAAGATTCATCCAACACTGAAGCTTTCTTT
CDR3aa: CASSQDSSNTEAFF

d_gene: -
v_gene: TRBV5-3
abundance: -
j_gene: TRBJ2-5
CDR3nt: TGTGCCAGAAGCTTGGTGACAGAAGAGACCCAGTACTTC
CDR3aa: CARSLVTEETQYF

d_gene: -
v_gene: TRBV28
abundance: -
j_gene: TRBJ2-7
CDR3nt: TGTGCCAGCAGTACCACCGACGGCAGGCACGAGCAGTACTTC
CDR3aa: CASSTTDGRHEQYF

d_gene: TRBD1
v_gene: TRBV5-5
abundance: -
j_gene: TRBJ1-5
CDR3nt: TGTGCCAGCAGCTTGACAGGACAGGGAGGGCATCAGCCCCAGCATTTT
CDR3aa: CASSLTGQGGHQPQHF

d_gene: TRBD1
v_gene: TRBV5-1
abundance: -
j_gene: TRBJ2-3
CDR3nt: TGCGCCACATCGACAGGGGCCACTTCCACAGCAGATACGCAGTATTTT
CDR3aa: CATSTGATSTADTQYF

d_gene: TRBD1
v_gene: TRBV28
abundance: -
j_gene: TRBJ2-7
CDR3nt: TGTGCCAGCAGCACAGGGGGAACCTACGAGCAGTACTTC
CDR3aa: CASSTGGTYEQYF

d_gene: -
v_gene: TRBV7-8
abundance: -
j_gene: TRBJ1-5
CDR3nt: TGTGCCAGCAGCTTAGCGCTTCAGGTTAGCAATCAGCCCCAGCATTTT
CDR3aa: CASSLALQVSNQPQHF

d_gene: -
v_gene: TRBV6-5
abundance: -
j_gene: TRBJ1-2
CDR3nt: TGTGCCAGCAGCCTCAGGAGTAACTATGGCTACACCTTC
CDR3aa: CASSLRSNYGYTF

d_gene: -
v_gene: TRBV19
abundance: once
j_gene: TRBJ1-2
CDR3nt: TGTGCCAGTAGAGGCTACACCTTC
CDR3aa: CASRGYTF

d_gene: -
v_gene: TRBV6-6
abundance: -
j_gene: TRBJ2-3
CDR3nt: TGTGCCAGCAGGGTGGGGGGGGCTACGAATACGCAGTATTTT
CDR3aa: CASRVGGATNTQYF

d_gene: -
v_gene: TRBV7-2
abundance: -
j_gene: TRBJ2-7
CDR3nt: TGTGCCAGCAGCTTAGGTGCGGCAGGTCGCCCCTACGAGCAGTACTTC
CDR3aa: CASSLGAAGRPYEQYF

d_gene: -
v_gene: TRBV5-6
abundance: -
j_gene: TRBJ2-7
CDR3nt: TGTGCCAGCAGCTTGGGCTACGAGCAGTACTTC
CDR3aa: CASSLGYEQYF

d_gene: -
v_gene: TRBV6-5
abundance: -
j_gene: TRBJ2-5
CDR3nt: TGTGCCAGCAGTTACGCGGGCCCGCCGGAGACCCAGTACTTC
CDR3aa: CASSYAGPPETQYF

d_gene: TRBD1
v_gene: TRBV27
abundance: -
j_gene: TRBJ2-6
CDR3nt: TGTGCCAGCAGAAGCACAGGGGTAGGGGCCAACGTCCTGACTTTC
CDR3aa: CASRSTGVGANVLTF